Shown below are 7 T cell receptor beta chains from a single sample sequenced in a study of post-analysis software for immune sequencing data (dated by TCRdb to the mid-2010s). The method behind the library was PCR. The data were produced on an Illumina HiSeq 2500. Unique molecular identifiers were incorporated into TCR beta cDNA libraries to reduce PCR and sequencing biases. TCRdb took the public reads, trimmed them with fastp at Q25, ran MiXCR for clone calling and kept in-frame beta chains. When rows share a CDR3 protein, they turn into one entry using the most common DNA and genes. The sample has 600,000 to 700,000 distinct CDR3 sequences on record, approximately 60% of them singletons. The ten biggest clones cover about 11% of the sample. These receptors' targets are unknown. Here is what the overall study found, with its caveats: Several TRBV segments, including TRBV5-6, TRBV5-1 and TRBV20-1, were significantly more frequent in patients than controls.

The material sequenced was blood. The receptor set was obtained from a girl aged 2-10 years with multiple sclerosis.

The chain employs TRBV10-3 and TRBJ2-5, with 7 positions matching TRBD1. After removal of 6 bases from V and 3 bases from J, the junction contained 7 bases not matched to a gene. CDR3 length equals 14 residues. The germline gives CDR1 ENHRY, CDR2 SYGVKD. CDR3 protein: CAISHSTGEETQYF. CDR3 nucleotides: TGTGCCATCAGCCACTCTACAGGGGAAGAGACCCAGTACTTC.

This rearrangement joins TRBV5-5 to TRBJ2-1; the D gene is possibly TRBD2 (7 bases). CDR1 SGHKS and CDR2 YYEKEE come from the germline V gene (reference sequence). The CDR3 loop spans 16 amino acids. The V end lost 4 bases, the J end lost 5 bases, and 19 bases lay between the germline ends. The CDR3 DNA follows: TGTGCCAGCAGCCCCAGCCCCGGGGGGCTCAACAATGAGCAGTTCTTC. It yields the protein CASSPSPGGLNNEQFF.

Only a few counts were recorded for this clonotype. The rearrangement uses TRBV29-1 and TRBJ2-7; 8 positions agree with TRBD1. CDR3 length: 18 residues. With 4 bases clipped from V and 5 bases from J, the junction kept 22 bases outside the gene matches. Germline CDR1 is SQVTM and CDR2 is ANQGSEA. The chain's CDR3 is CSVARVLPIATGEDEQYF. DNA of the CDR3: TGCAGCGTTGCGCGTGTCCTCCCGATTGCGACAGGGGAGGACGAGCAGTACTTC.

V and J are TRBV27 and TRBJ2-5, with 10 bases aligning to TRBD1. Germline V gene lookup returns CDR1 MNHEY and CDR2 SMNVEV (reference sequence). J lost 5 bases, V lost 1 base, and 4 bases had no gene match. The CDR3 consists of 15 residues. DNA for the CDR3: TGTGCCAGCAGTTTATGGGGACAGGGGCAGGAGACCCAGTACTTC. This sequence encodes CASSLWGQGQETQYF.

The chain combines TRBV7-2 with TRBJ2-4; D might be TRBD2 (6 bases). Germline lookup yields CDR1 SGHTA and CDR2 FQGNSA. V lost 0 bases, J lost 7 bases, and 13 bases lay in between. CDR3 length: 15 residues. For the CDR3, the DNA is TGTGCCAGCAGCTTAGCGAGCGGGCCCGCGAACATTCAGTACTTC. It is translated as CASSLASGPANIQYF. The whole variable domain, remainder taken from reference TRBV7-2 and TRBJ2-4, is GAGVSQSPSNKVTEKGKDVELRCDPISGHTALYWYRQSLGQGLEFLIYFQGNSAPDKSGLPSDRFSAERTGGSVSTLTIQRTQQEDSAVYLCASSLASGPANIQYFGAGTRLSVL.

The CDR3 region has the DNA TGCAGTGCTAGAGGTTGGAAACGGGGAGAGACCCAGTACTTC. Its translation is CSARGWKRGETQYF. This chain uses TRBV20-1 with TRBJ2-5; D might be TRBD2 (5 bases). Trimming took 1 base from V and 4 from J, leaving 13 bases between them. The CDR3 consists of 14 residues. Germline assignment: CDR1 DFQATT and CDR2 SNEGSKA (reference sequence).

This clonotype was observed a single time. The rearrangement uses TRBV20-1 and TRBJ2-7, with unresolved D. The CDR3 loop spans 13 amino acids. The ends were cut back, 1 base at V and 1 base at J, with 8 bases in the middle. Germline V gene lookup returns CDR1 DFQATT and CDR2 SNEGSKA (reference sequence). CDR3 sequence reads: CSARGRGSYEQYF. As DNA, the CDR3 is TGCAGTGCTAGAGGTCGCGGTTCCTACGAGCAGTACTTC.